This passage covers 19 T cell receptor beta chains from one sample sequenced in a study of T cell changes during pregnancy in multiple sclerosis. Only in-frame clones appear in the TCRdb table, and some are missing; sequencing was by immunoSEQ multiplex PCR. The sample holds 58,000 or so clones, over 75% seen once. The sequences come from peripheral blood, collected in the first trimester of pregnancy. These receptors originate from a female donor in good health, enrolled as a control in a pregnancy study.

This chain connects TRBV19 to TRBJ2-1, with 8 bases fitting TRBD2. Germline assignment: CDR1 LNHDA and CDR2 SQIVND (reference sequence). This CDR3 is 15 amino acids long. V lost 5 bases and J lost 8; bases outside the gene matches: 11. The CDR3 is CASSGAGGPWDEQFF. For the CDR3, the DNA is TGTGCCAGTAGTGGTGCGGGGGGACCCTGGGATGAGCAGTTCTTC.

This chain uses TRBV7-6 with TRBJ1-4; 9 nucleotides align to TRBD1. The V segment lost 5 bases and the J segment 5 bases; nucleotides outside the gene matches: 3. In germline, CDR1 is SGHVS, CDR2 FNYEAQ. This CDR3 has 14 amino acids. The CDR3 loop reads CASSMDRGNEKLFF. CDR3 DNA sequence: TGTGCCAGCAGCATGGACAGGGGAAATGAAAAACTGTTTTTT.

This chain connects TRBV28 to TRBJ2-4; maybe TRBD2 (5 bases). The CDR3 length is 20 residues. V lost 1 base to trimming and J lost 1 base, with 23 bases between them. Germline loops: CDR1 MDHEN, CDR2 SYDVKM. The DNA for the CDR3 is TGTGCCAGCAGTTTATTCCCTCAACCTGGACGAGGGCTGGCCAAAAACATTCAGTACTTC. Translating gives CASSLFPQPGRGLAKNIQYF.

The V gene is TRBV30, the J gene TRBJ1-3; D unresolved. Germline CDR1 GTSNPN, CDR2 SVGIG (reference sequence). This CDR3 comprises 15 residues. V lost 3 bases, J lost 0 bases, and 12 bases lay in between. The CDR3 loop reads CAWSAYTSSGNTIYF. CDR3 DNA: TGTGCCTGGAGCGCTTATACCAGCTCTGGAAACACCATATATTTT.

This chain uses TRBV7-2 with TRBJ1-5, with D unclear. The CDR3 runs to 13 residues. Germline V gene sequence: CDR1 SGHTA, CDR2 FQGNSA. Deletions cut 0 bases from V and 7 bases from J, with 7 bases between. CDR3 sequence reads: CASSLAGQQPQHF. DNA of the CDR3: TGTGCCAGCAGCTTAGCTGGCCAGCAGCCCCAGCATTTT.

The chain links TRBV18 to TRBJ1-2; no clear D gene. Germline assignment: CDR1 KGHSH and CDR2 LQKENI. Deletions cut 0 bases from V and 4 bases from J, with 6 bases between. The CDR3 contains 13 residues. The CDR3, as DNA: TGTGCCAGCTCACCACCCGCAGGCTATGGCTACACCTTC. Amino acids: CASSPPAGYGYTF.

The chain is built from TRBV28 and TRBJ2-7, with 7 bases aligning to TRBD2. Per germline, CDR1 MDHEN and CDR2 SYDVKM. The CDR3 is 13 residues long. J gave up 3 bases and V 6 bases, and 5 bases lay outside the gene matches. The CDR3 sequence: CASSFSGNYEQYF. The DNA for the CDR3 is TGTGCCAGCAGCTTCAGCGGGAACTACGAGCAGTACTTC.

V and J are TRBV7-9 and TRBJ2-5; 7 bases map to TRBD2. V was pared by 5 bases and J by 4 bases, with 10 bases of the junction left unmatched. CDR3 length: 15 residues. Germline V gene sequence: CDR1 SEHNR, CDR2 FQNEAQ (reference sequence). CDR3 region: CASSAGGGFRETQYF. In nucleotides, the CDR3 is TGTGCCAGCAGCGCGGGCGGGGGTTTTCGAGAGACCCAGTACTTC.

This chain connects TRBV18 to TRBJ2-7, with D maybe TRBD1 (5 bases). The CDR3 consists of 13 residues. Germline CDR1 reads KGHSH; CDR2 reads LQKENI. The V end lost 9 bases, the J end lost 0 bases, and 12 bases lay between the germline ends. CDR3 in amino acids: CASKDTNSYEQYF. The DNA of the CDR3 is TGTGCCAGTAAGGACACTAACTCCTACGAGCAGTACTTC.

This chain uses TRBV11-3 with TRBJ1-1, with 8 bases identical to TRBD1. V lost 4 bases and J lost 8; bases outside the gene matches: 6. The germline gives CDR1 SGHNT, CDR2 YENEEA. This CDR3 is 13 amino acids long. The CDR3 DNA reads TGTGCCAGCAGCTCCGGCAGGGGGCGGGAAGCTTTCTTT. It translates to CASSSGRGREAFF.

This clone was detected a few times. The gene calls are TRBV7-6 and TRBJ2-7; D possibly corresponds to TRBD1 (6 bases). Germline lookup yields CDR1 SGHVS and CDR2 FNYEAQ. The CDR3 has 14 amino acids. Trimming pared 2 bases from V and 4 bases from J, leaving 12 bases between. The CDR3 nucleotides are TGTGCCAGCAGCTTATCAGGGGCGGTGTACGAGCAGTACTTC. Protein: CASSLSGAVYEQYF.

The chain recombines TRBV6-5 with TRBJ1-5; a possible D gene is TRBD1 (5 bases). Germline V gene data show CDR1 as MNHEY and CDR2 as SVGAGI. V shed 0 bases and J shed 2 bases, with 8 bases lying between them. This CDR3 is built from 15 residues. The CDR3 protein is CASSYSWGGNQPQHF. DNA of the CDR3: TGTGCCAGCAGTTACTCGTGGGGGGGCAATCAGCCCCAGCATTTT.

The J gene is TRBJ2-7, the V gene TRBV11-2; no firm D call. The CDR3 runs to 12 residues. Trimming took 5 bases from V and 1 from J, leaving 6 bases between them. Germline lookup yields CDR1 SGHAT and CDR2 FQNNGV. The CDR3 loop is CASSPSSYEQYF. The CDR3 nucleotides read TGTGCCAGCAGCCCCTCTTCCTACGAGCAGTACTTC.

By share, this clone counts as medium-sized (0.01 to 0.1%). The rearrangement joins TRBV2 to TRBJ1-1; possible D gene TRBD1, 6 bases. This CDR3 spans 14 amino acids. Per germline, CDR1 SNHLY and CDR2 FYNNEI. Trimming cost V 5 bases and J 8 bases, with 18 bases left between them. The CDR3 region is CASSFDRPPSEAFF. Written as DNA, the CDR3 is TGTGCCAGCAGTTTCGACAGGCCCCCCTCGGAAGCTTTCTTT.

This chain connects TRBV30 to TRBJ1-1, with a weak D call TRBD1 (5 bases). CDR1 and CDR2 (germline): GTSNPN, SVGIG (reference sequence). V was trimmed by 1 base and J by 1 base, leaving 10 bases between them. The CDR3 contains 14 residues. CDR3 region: CAWSGFTGNTEAFF. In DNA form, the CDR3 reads TGTGCCTGGAGTGGGTTTACAGGGAACACTGAAGCTTTCTTT.

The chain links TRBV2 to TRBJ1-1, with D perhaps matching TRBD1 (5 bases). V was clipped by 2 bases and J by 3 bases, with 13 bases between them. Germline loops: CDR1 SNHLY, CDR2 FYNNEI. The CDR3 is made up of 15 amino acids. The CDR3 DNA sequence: TGTGCCAGCAGTGAATCCCCGGGGGTGGACACTGAAGCTTTCTTT. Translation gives CASSESPGVDTEAFF.

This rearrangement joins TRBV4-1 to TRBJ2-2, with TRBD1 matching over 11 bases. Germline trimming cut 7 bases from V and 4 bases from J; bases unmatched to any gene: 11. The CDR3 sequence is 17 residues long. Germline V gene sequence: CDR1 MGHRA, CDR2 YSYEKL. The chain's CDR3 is CASTGQGADYGTGELFF. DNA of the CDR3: TGCGCCAGCACCGGACAGGGGGCGGATTACGGCACCGGGGAGCTGTTTTTT.

The CDR3, as DNA: TGTGCCAGCAGCGGCGGGACAGGGAGCGCTAACACTGAAGCTTTCTTT. Protein: CASSGGTGSANTEAFF. The chain has TRBV11-1 and TRBJ1-1; 9 nucleotides align to TRBD1. Germline CDR1 SGHAT, CDR2 FQDESV (reference sequence). Trimming at V came to 5 bases and at J to 2 bases, leaving 9 bases not matched to a gene. CDR3 length: 16 amino acids.

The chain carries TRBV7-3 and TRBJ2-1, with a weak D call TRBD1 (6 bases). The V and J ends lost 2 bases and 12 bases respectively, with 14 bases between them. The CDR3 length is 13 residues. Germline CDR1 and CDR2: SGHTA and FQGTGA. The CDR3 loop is CASSLSLGDTQFF. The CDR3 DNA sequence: TGTGCCAGCAGCTTATCATTGGGGGACACGCAGTTCTTC.